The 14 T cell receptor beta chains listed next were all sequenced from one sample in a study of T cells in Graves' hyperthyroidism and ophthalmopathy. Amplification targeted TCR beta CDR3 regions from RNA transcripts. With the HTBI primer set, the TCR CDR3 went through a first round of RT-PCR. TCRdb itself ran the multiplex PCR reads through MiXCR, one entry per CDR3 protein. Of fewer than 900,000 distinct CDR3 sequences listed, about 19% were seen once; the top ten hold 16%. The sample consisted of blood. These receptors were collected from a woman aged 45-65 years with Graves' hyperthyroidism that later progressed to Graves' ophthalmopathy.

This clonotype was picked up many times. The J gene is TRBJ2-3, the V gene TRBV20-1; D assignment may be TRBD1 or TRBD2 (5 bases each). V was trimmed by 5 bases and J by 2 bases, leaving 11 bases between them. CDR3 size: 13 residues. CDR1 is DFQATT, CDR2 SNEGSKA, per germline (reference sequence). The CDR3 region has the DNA TGCAGTGCTGGGGGAATTGACACAGATACGCAGTATTTT. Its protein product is CSAGGIDTDTQYF.

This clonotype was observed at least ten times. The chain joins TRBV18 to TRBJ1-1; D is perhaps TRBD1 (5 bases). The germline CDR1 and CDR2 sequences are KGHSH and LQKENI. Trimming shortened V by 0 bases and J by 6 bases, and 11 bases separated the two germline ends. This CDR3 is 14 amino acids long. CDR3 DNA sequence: TGTGCCAGCTCACCACCGATAGGGGCCCCTGAAGCTTTCTTT. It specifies CASSPPIGAPEAFF.

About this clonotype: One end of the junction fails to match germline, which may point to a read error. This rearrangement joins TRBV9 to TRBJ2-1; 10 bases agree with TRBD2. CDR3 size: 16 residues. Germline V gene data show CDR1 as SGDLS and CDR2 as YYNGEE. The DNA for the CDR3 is TGTGCCGGCAGCGTTCCTAGCGGGGGTATAAACAATGAGCAGTTCTTC. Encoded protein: CAGSVPSGGINNEQFF.

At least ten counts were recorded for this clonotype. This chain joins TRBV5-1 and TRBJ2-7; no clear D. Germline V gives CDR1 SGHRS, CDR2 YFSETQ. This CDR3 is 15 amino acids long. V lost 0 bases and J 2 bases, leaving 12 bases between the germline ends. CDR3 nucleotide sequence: TGCGCCAGCAGCTTGGGGTCCGTTCCAACCTACGAGCAGTACTTC. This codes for CASSLGSVPTYEQYF.

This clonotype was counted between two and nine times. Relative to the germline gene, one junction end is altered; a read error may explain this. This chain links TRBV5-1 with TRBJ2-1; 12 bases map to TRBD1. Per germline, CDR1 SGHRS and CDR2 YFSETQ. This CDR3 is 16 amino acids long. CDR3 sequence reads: CASSRAGTGGYNKQFF. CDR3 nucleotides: TGCGCCAGCAGTCGCGCCGGGACAGGGGGCTACAATAAGCAGTTCTTC. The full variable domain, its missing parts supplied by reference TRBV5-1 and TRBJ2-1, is KAGVTQTPRYLIKTRGQQVTLSCSPISGHRSVSWYQQTPGQGLQFLFEYFSETQRNKGNFPGRFSGRQFSNSRSEMNVSTLELGDSALYLCASSRAGTGGYNKQFFGPGTRLTVL.

CDR3 coding DNA: TGTGCCAGCTCACAGAGGACAGACAGGAACTCTGGAAACACCATATATTTT. Translated, it gives CASSQRTDRNSGNTIYF. The chain uses TRBV18 and TRBJ1-3, with a possible D match to TRBD1 (6 bases). This CDR3 is built from 17 residues. The germline CDR1 and CDR2 sequences are KGHSH and LQKENI. V lost 4 bases and J 0 bases, leaving 16 bases between the germline ends. Filled out from reference TRBV18 and TRBJ1-3, the complete variable domain reads NAGVMQNPRHLVRRRGQEARLRCSPMKGHSHVYWYRQLPEEGLKFMVYLQKENIIDESGMPKERFSAEFPKEGPSILRIQQVVRGDSAAYFCASSQRTDRNSGNTIYFGEGSWLTVV.

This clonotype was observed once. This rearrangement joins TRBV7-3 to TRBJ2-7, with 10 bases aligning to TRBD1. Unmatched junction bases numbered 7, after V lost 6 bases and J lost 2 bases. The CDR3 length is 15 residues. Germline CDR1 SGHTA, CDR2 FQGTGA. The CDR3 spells CASRPPGQGTYEQYF. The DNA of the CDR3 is TGTGCCAGCAGGCCCCCGGGACAGGGGACCTACGAGCAGTACTTC.

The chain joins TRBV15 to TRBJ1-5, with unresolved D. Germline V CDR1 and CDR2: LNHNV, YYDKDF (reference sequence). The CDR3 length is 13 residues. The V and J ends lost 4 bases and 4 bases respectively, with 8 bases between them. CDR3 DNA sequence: TGTGCCACCAGCATTGATGGTAATCAGCCCCAGCATTTT. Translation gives CATSIDGNQPQHF. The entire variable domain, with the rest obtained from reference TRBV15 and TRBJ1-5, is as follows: DAMVIQNPRYQVTQFGKPVTLSCSQTLNHNVMYWYQQKSSQAPKLLFHYYDKDFNNEADTPDNFQSRRPNTSFCFLDIRSPGLGDTAMYLCATSIDGNQPQHFGDGTRLSIL.

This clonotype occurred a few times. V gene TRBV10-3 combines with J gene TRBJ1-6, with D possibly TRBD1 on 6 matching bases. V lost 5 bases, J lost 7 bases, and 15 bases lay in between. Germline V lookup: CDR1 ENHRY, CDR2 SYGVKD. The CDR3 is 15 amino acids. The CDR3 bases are TGTGCCATCAGTTTAGGACAGCACGAAAATTCACCCCTCCACTTT. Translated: CAISLGQHENSPLHF.

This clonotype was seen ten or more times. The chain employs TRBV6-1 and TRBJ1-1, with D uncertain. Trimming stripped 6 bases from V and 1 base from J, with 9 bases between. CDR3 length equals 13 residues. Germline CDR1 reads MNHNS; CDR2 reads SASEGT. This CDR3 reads CASSFGRNTEAFF. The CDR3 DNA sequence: TGTGCCAGCAGCTTCGGGCGGAACACTGAAGCTTTCTTT.

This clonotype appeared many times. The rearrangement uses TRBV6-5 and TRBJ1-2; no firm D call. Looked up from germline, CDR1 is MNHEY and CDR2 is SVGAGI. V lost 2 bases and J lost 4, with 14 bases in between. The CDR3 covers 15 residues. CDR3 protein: CASSYHHGKSYGYTF. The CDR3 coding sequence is TGTGCCAGCAGTTACCACCACGGTAAATCCTATGGCTACACCTTC.

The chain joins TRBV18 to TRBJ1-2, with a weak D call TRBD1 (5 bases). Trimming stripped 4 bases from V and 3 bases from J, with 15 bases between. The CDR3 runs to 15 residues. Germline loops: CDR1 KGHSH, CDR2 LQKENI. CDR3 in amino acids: CASSLIRGGDYGYTF. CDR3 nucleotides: TGTGCCAGCTCACTAATTCGGGGAGGGGACTATGGCTACACCTTC.

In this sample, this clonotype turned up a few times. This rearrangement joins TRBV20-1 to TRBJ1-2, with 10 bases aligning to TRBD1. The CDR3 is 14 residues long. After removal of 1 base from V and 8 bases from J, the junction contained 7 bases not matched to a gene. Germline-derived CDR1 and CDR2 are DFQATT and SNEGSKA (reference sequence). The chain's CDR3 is CSARVYGTGVGYTF. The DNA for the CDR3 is TGCAGTGCTAGAGTATACGGGACAGGGGTCGGCTACACCTTC.

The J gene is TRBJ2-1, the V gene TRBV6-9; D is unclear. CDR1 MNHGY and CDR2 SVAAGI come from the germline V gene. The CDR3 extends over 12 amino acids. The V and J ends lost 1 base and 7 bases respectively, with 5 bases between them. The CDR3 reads CASSYYGNEQFF. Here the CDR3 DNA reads TGTGCCAGCAGTTATTACGGAAATGAGCAGTTCTTC.